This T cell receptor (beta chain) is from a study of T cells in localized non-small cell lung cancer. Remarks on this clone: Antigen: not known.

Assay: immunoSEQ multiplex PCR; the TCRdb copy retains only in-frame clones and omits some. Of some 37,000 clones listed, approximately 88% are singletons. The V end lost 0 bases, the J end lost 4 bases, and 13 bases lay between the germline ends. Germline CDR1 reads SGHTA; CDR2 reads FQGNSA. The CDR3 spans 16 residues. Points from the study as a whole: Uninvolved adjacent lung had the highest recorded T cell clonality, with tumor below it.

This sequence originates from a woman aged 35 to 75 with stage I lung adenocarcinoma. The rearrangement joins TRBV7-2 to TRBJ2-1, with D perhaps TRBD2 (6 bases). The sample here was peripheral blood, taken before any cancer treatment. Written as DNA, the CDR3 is TGTGCCAGCAGCTTAGCGGGTAGCGGACTTTACAATGAGCAGTTCTTC. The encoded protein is CASSLAGSGLYNEQFF.